What follows describes a single T cell receptor (beta chain). Its antigen is not known. Possible read error: a much larger clone is one base away. The sample has other DNA sequences that encode this CDR3 too. The source of the sample is a study of Ad26.COV2.S vaccination and SARS-CoV-2 variants. Study information: In the study, Ad26.COV2.S was injected intramuscularly once, or twice 56 days apart.

TCRdb's table, derived via immunoSEQ multiplex PCR, lists solely in-frame clones and lacks some. Altogether a few hundred thousand clones are present, about 83% being singletons, with the ten largest covering about 7.4%. Documented treatment: roughly 19 received Ad26.COV2.S at low or high dose, single or two shots; about 5 received placebo; per-sample allocation not given. The investigators took samples on day 63 after the first vaccine or placebo injection. Boston supplied an adult donor aged 18-55 years. Study-level points and caveats: Vaccine recipients and placebo recipients showed similar non-spike TCR breadth. Those who received the vaccine showed greater spike-specific TCR breadth than those given placebo.

The germline V and J ends were trimmed by 6 bases and 1 base, with 6 bases remaining between them. This CDR3 region has 13 residues. This chain uses TRBV12-3 or TRBV12-4 with TRBJ2-2; no firm D call. The clonotype comes from a person between 18 and 59 years old who received the Ad26.COV2.S COVID-19 vaccine or a placebo. Here the sequenced sample was peripheral blood, taken in a trial of Ad26.COV2.S vaccine versus placebo. In DNA form, the CDR3 reads TGTGCCAGCAGCCTCAGGAACACCGGGGAGCTGTTTTTT. Residues: CASSLRNTGELFF.